This T cell receptor (beta chain) emerged from a study of control samples from healthy donors and cancer patients (dated by TCRdb to the early 2020s). Receptor amplification or capture employed the immunoSEQ multiplex PCR assay. Entries here come from immuneACCESS through TCRdb and include only in-frame sequences with V and J called. Some clones fail to appear in such tables; in the studies checked, an unresolved V gene covers under half of the shortfall, and the cause of the remainder is unknown. A total of about 61,000 clones appear in this sample, around 89% of them only once. The ten largest make up over 5% of the sample. About this clone: This clone's antigen is unknown. Base quality data are lacking; no much larger clone is found one base away.

The sample comprised PBMCs. The receptor was isolated from a man aged 60 to 69 with colorectal cancer.

The CDR3 corresponds to CASSPIAGAGGYTF. DNA sequence: TGTGCCAGCTCACCAATCGCAGGGGCAGGTGGCTACACCTTC. Rearrangement joined TRBV18 to TRBJ1-2; a tentative D match to TRBD1 spans 6 bases. Taken from the germline V gene, the CDR1 and CDR2 loops are KGHSH and LQKENI. The V and J ends are trimmed by 2 bases and 7 bases, leaving 14 bases between them. Its CDR3 holds 14 amino acids, cysteine through phenylalanine. Solely the CDR3 DNA is kept, with 42 bases framed from the first base. Beyond the CDR3, the reference TRBV18 and TRBJ1-2 genes provide the residues; the full variable domain reads: NAGVMQNPRHLVRRRGQEARLRCSPMKGHSHVYWYRQLPEEGLKFMVYLQKENIIDESGMPKERFSAEFPKEGPSILRIQQVVRGDSAAYFCASSPIAGAGGYTFGSGTRLTVV.